The 5 T cell receptor beta chains given below trace back to one sample, sequenced in a study of blood T cell dynamics during melanoma immunotherapy. Time point: pre-treatment baseline. The data were produced by immunoSEQ multiplex PCR, yet TCRdb's version contains in-frame clones alone and is incomplete. The sample shows tens of thousands of clones, about nine tenths of them seen only once. Specimen: blood, collected from a patient treated with checkpoint blockade. The receptors were gathered from a human donor with melanoma.

The chain combines TRBV5-8 with TRBJ2-7, with D possibly matching TRBD2 (6 bases). V lost 1 base and J lost 7, with 12 bases in between. CDR3 length: 13 residues. The V gene's germline CDR1 is SGHTS and CDR2 YDEGEE. CDR3 sequence (DNA): TGTGCCAGCAGCTTGAAGCTAGCGCGTGAGCAGTACTTC. It yields the protein CASSLKLAREQYF.

The CDR3 reads CASSETTGNTIYF. As DNA, the CDR3 is TGTGCCAGCAGTGAAACAACTGGAAACACCATATATTTT. The chain links TRBV6-1 to TRBJ1-3; D remains unclear. The ends were cut back, 2 bases at V and 2 bases at J, with 4 bases in the middle. Germline-derived CDR1 and CDR2 are MNHNS and SASEGT. This CDR3 is built from 13 residues.

The rearrangement joins TRBV30 to TRBJ2-7; D is unclear. V was trimmed by 0 bases and J by 3 bases, leaving 15 bases between them. This CDR3 spans 15 amino acids. Germline lookup yields CDR1 GTSNPN and CDR2 SVGIG (reference sequence). In DNA form, the CDR3 reads TGTGCCTGGAGTGTAATGAGTGCAAGGAGCTACGAGCAGTACTTC. Its protein product is CAWSVMSARSYEQYF.

The CDR3: CASSLLGGSLNEQFF. The DNA of the CDR3 is TGCGCCAGCAGCTTGTTGGGGGGCTCTCTCAATGAGCAGTTCTTC. This rearrangement joins TRBV5-1 to TRBJ2-1, with D possibly called TRBD1 or TRBD2 (6 bases each). The CDR3 sequence is 15 residues long. Germline assignment: CDR1 SGHRS and CDR2 YFSETQ. Between the trimmed V and J ends, which lost 1 base and 6 bases, there was a span of 14 bases. The complete variable domain, with remaining parts taken from reference TRBV5-1 and TRBJ2-1, reads KAGVTQTPRYLIKTRGQQVTLSCSPISGHRSVSWYQQTPGQGLQFLFEYFSETQRNKGNFPGRFSGRQFSNSRSEMNVSTLELGDSALYLCASSLLGGSLNEQFFGPGTRLTVL.

In this sample, this clone turned up once. The chain joins TRBV7-8 to TRBJ1-1; TRBD1 is a possible D gene (5 bases). The length of the CDR3 is 15 residues. The germline V and J ends were trimmed by 5 bases and 3 bases, with 16 bases remaining between them. Germline CDR1 SGHVS, CDR2 FQNEAQ. As DNA, the CDR3 is TGTGCCAGCAGCCCTCGATGGGGGGGGGACACTGAAGCTTTCTTT. Amino acid sequence: CASSPRWGGDTEAFF.